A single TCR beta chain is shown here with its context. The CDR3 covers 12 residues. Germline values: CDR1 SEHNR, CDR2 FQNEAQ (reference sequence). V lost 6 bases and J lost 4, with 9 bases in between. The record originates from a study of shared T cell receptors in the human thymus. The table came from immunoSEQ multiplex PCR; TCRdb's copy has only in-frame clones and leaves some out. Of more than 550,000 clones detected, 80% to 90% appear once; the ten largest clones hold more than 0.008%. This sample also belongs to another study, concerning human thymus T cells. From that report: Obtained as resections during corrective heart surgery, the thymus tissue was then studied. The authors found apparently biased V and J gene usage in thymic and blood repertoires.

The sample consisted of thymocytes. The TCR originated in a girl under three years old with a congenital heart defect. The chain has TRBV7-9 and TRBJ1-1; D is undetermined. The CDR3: CASRLGLTEAFF. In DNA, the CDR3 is TGTGCCAGCAGGCTTGGACTCACTGAAGCTTTCTTT.